The T cell receptor beta chain described here comes from a study of T-cell memory formation after mild COVID-19. Across the study: Among the donors, TCR clusters were largely specific to each donor.

The table lists this clonotype with a few counts. After 5'RACE with constant-segment primers, TCR alpha and TCR beta cDNA libraries carrying sample barcodes and UMIs were obtained. A single record per CDR3 protein comes from TCRdb applying MiXCR to the 5' RACE reads. The profile shows roughly 580,000 distinct CDR3 sequences, roughly 18% of them singletons. The germline V gene encodes CDR1 KGHDR and CDR2 SFDVKD. The CDR3 covers 12 residues. Trimming took 2 bases from V and 5 from J, leaving 5 bases between them. The V gene is TRBV24-1, the J gene TRBJ2-5; D is uncertain. This clonotype originated in an adult woman who had mild COVID-19 (a few samples of this study predate the infection). Cell type and time point are not known. The sample consisted of PBMCs or a T cell subset sorted from them (not recorded which). CDR3 bases: TGTGCCACCAGTGATTCGCGGGAGACCCAGTACTTC. Translation: CATSDSRETQYF.